The 27 T cell receptor beta chains in this list originate from one sample, sequenced in a study of T cell changes during pregnancy in multiple sclerosis. Generated by immunoSEQ multiplex PCR, the TCRdb table keeps only in-frame clones and is missing some. Of 90,000 to 100,000 clones in the sample, roughly 91% were seen once. The sample in question was peripheral blood, obtained in the first trimester of pregnancy. These receptors were taken from a female donor with multiple sclerosis, enrolled in a pregnancy study.

The gene calls are TRBV13 and TRBJ1-1, with 8 bases aligning to TRBD1. V dropped 5 bases and J dropped 4; count of bases not matched to a gene: 9. CDR1 and CDR2 from the germline V gene are PRHDT and FYEKMQ (reference sequence). The CDR3 runs 15 residues. As DNA, the CDR3 is TGTGCCAGCAGCACCCAAACAGGGGGGGGCACTGAAGCTTTCTTT. Its translation: CASSTQTGGGTEAFF.

V is TRBV30 and J is TRBJ1-2; perhaps TRBD1 as D (5 bases). V lost 4 bases and J 3 bases, leaving 6 bases between the germline ends. The CDR3 is 11 amino acids. Germline assignment: CDR1 GTSNPN and CDR2 SVGIG (reference sequence). The CDR3 sequence is CAWKGDYGYTF. The CDR3 DNA sequence: TGTGCCTGGAAAGGGGACTATGGCTACACCTTC.

The chain combines TRBV19 with TRBJ2-1, with D perhaps TRBD2 (5 bases). V was pared by 6 bases and J by 5 bases, with 17 bases between. Germline V gene data show CDR1 as LNHDA and CDR2 as SQIVND (reference sequence). The CDR3 sequence is 15 residues long. The CDR3 region is CASRYQTLRDNEQFF. As DNA, the CDR3 is TGTGCCAGTAGATACCAGACATTGAGGGACAATGAGCAGTTCTTC.

V gene TRBV6-5 combines with J gene TRBJ2-1; 8 bases line up with TRBD2. The CDR3 runs 12 residues. V lost 6 bases, J lost 9 bases, and 4 bases stayed unmatched. Germline lookup yields CDR1 MNHEY and CDR2 SVGAGI. The CDR3 DNA is TGTGCCAGCAGCACGGGGGGGCTTGAGCAGTTCTTC. It yields the protein CASSTGGLEQFF.

The rearrangement joins TRBV5-1 to TRBJ2-7; unclear D gene. CDR1 is SGHRS and CDR2 is YFSETQ in the germline V gene. This CDR3 has 11 amino acids. V lost 7 bases and J 3 bases, leaving 8 bases between the germline ends. As DNA, the CDR3 is TGCGCCAGCTCACAGAGCTACGAGCAGTACTTC. Its protein is CASSQSYEQYF. Based on the CDR3 plus reference TRBV5-1 and TRBJ2-7, the full variable domain is KAGVTQTPRYLIKTRGQQVTLSCSPISGHRSVSWYQQTPGQGLQFLFEYFSETQRNKGNFPGRFSGRQFSNSRSEMNVSTLELGDSALYLCASSQSYEQYFGPGTRLTVT.

This chain connects TRBV4-2 to TRBJ2-1, with TRBD2 identical over 8 bases. Losses at the gene ends were 0 bases for V and 4 bases for J; bases not matched to a gene: 8. The CDR3 covers 17 residues. Germline V CDR1 and CDR2: LGHNA, YNFKEQ. As DNA, the CDR3 is TGTGCCAGCAGCCAAGATGGGGACGGGGGGGCATACAATGAGCAGTTCTTC. This gives the protein CASSQDGDGGAYNEQFF.

The chain links TRBV28 to TRBJ2-7; unclear D gene. The CDR3 is made up of 12 amino acids. V lost 5 bases and J 4 bases, leaving 9 bases between the germline ends. Germline CDR1 reads MDHEN; CDR2 reads SYDVKM. This chain's CDR3 is CASSQTTYEQYF. In DNA form, the CDR3 reads TGTGCCAGCAGTCAAACAACATACGAGCAGTACTTC.

The chain is built from TRBV6-5 and TRBJ1-2; D gene ambiguous. The V end lost 5 bases, the J end lost 4 bases, and 14 bases lay between the germline ends. CDR1 and CDR2 (germline): MNHEY, SVGAGI. The CDR3 sequence is 14 residues long. The CDR3 nucleotides read TGTGCCAGCAGTAGAATTCCGGGGAGCTATGGCTACACCTTC. Its translation is CASSRIPGSYGYTF.

The chain has TRBV9 and TRBJ2-7; 7 bases match TRBD2. The J segment lost 6 bases and the V segment lost 4 bases, leaving 13 bases of the junction unmatched. Germline V gene data show CDR1 as SGDLS and CDR2 as YYNGEE. The CDR3 consists of 15 residues. CDR3 sequence: CASSPSGGLPVEQYF. The CDR3 coding sequence is TGTGCCAGCAGCCCATCGGGGGGACTCCCAGTCGAGCAGTACTTC. The full variable domain, rest sourced from reference TRBV9 and TRBJ2-7, is DSGVTQTPKHLITATGQRVTLRCSPRSGDLSVYWYQQSLDQGLQFLIQYYNGEERAKGNILERFSAQQFPDLHSELNLSSLELGDSALYFCASSPSGGLPVEQYFGPGTRLTVT.

The genes are TRBV2 and TRBJ1-1; a weak D match, TRBD1 (6 bases). CDR3 length equals 14 residues. CDR1 is SNHLY and CDR2 is FYNNEI in the germline V gene. Trimming left V 11 bases short and J 2 bases short, with 18 bases between. In DNA form, the CDR3 reads TGTGCCGATCTCCCCAGGGGAACAAACACTGAAGCTTTCTTT. Translating it yields CADLPRGTNTEAFF.

This clone appeared once. The chain couples TRBV7-9 to TRBJ1-4; 8 bases fit TRBD1. The germline CDR1 and CDR2 sequences are SEHNR and FQNEAQ (reference sequence). The CDR3 loop spans 16 amino acids. Trimming cost V 5 bases and J 4 bases; bases outside gene matches: 9. As DNA, the CDR3 is TGTGCCAGCAGCCCGCCGACAGGGGCCAATAATGAAAAACTGTTTTTT. It encodes CASSPPTGANNEKLFF.

The genes are TRBV4-2 and TRBJ1-1; D remains ambiguous. CDR1 and CDR2 (germline): LGHNA, YNFKEQ. The CDR3 consists of 13 residues. The V gene lost 0 bases and the J gene lost 4 bases, with 6 bases spanning the gap. CDR3 sequence (DNA): TGTGCCAGCAGCCAAGACGCCGGCACTGAAGCTTTCTTT. It is translated as CASSQDAGTEAFF.

In its sample, this clone was seen once. This chain links TRBV11-2 with TRBJ1-4, with 7 bases identical to TRBD1. Germline V gene lookup returns CDR1 SGHAT and CDR2 FQNNGV. This CDR3 is built from 16 residues. V dropped 4 bases and J dropped 5; count of bases not matched to a gene: 10. CDR3 nucleotides: TGTGCCAGCAGCTCCCTGAGACAGGGCATGAATGAAAAACTGTTTTTT. This encodes CASSSLRQGMNEKLFF.

Written as DNA, the CDR3 is TGTGCCAGTAGTATAGGATTGGGCCCCGGGGATTCACCCCTCCACTTT. The encoded protein is CASSIGLGPGDSPLHF. The chain combines TRBV19 with TRBJ1-6; D is unresolved. Germline values: CDR1 LNHDA, CDR2 SQIVND (reference sequence). The CDR3 loop spans 16 amino acids. Trimming removed 1 base from V and 8 bases from J, with 15 bases in between.

This clone was detected once. The chain links TRBV18 to TRBJ2-7, with TRBD1 matching 7 bases. V shed 4 bases, J shed 1 base, and the junction held 10 bases outside the gene matches. The CDR3 has 16 amino acids. CDR1 and CDR2 from the germline V gene are KGHSH and LQKENI. CDR3 sequence reads: CASSLTPGQLSYEQYF. CDR3 DNA sequence: TGTGCCAGCTCACTAACTCCGGGACAGCTTTCCTACGAGCAGTACTTC.

This chain links TRBV5-4 with TRBJ2-5, with 12 nucleotides matching TRBD2. The V and J ends lost 4 bases and 5 bases, in that order; junction bases with no gene match: 12. This CDR3 contains 17 residues. Looked up from germline, CDR1 is SGHNT and CDR2 is YYREEE (reference sequence). CDR3 in amino acids: CASSLRLAGAPIETQYF. The CDR3 DNA reads TGTGCCAGCAGCCTGCGACTAGCGGGGGCGCCAATCGAGACCCAGTACTTC.

This chain connects TRBV5-4 to TRBJ2-7, with 10 positions matching TRBD1. In germline, CDR1 is SGHNT, CDR2 YYREEE (reference sequence). J was trimmed by 6 bases and V by 7 bases; bases with no gene match: 4. The CDR3 is 12 amino acids. This CDR3 is CASGTGVGEQYF. The CDR3 DNA reads as TGTGCCAGCGGGACAGGGGTGGGCGAGCAGTACTTC. Looking up the rest from reference TRBV5-4 and TRBJ2-7 gives the full variable domain: ETGVTQSPTHLIKTRGQQVTLRCSSQSGHNTVSWYQQALGQGPQFIFQYYREEENGRGNFPPRFSGLQFPNYSSELNVNALELDDSALYLCASGTGVGEQYFGPGTRLTVT.

The chain is built from TRBV25-1 and TRBJ2-7; 7 bases match TRBD1. Germline loops: CDR1 MGHDK, CDR2 SYGVNS. The CDR3 spans 15 residues. V was clipped by 4 bases and J by 2 bases; unmatched bases: 8. The CDR3 sequence: CASSVGLQGTYEQYF. In DNA, the CDR3 is TGTGCCAGCAGTGTGGGGCTACAGGGGACCTACGAGCAGTACTTC.

This chain uses TRBV6-1 with TRBJ1-1; D unresolved. The germline V gene encodes CDR1 MNHNS and CDR2 SASEGT. Deletions cut 7 bases from V and 0 bases from J, with 9 bases between. The CDR3 is 13 residues long. In DNA form, the CDR3 reads TGTGCCAGCACAGTCAGGCTGAACACTGAAGCTTTCTTT. It translates to CASTVRLNTEAFF.

The chain has TRBV19 and TRBJ1-1, with D possibly being TRBD1 (6 bases). The germline gives CDR1 LNHDA, CDR2 SQIVND (reference sequence). This CDR3 comprises 13 residues. V was pared by 6 bases and J by 5 bases, with 13 bases between. The CDR3 is CASSLVGTTEAFF. In nucleotides, the CDR3 is TGTGCCAGTAGCCTCGTTGGGACAACTGAAGCTTTCTTT.

The chain has TRBV6-5 and TRBJ2-3; a possible D gene is TRBD2 (5 bases). Trimming removed 4 bases from V and 0 bases from J, with 11 bases in between. Germline V gene sequence: CDR1 MNHEY, CDR2 SVGAGI. This CDR3 has 15 residues. The CDR3 protein is CASSWQLESTDTQYF. CDR3 sequence (DNA): TGTGCCAGCAGTTGGCAACTAGAGAGCACAGATACGCAGTATTTT.

The DNA of the CDR3 is TGTGCCAGCAGCCGACAGTCGTTCGTACAGCAGTACTTC. It is translated as CASSRQSFVQQYF. J is TRBJ2-7 and V is TRBV14; D perhaps matches TRBD1 (5 bases). Germline CDR1 reads SGHDN; CDR2 reads FVKESK. The CDR3 totals 13 residues. V lost 4 bases, J lost 8 bases, and 15 bases lay in between.

This clone was seen only once. The genes are TRBV5-5 and TRBJ1-5; the D gene is possibly TRBD1 (5 bases). Germline V CDR1 and CDR2: SGHKS, YYEKEE (reference sequence). The CDR3 has 17 amino acids. Trimming pared 4 bases from V and 0 bases from J, leaving 17 bases between. The CDR3 coding sequence is TGTGCCAGCAGCCTCGTCGGGGGGAGATATAGCAATCAGCCCCAGCATTTT. Encoded protein: CASSLVGGRYSNQPQHF.

This rearrangement joins TRBV7-9 to TRBJ2-3; 11 nucleotides line up with TRBD2. CDR3 length: 17 residues. The germline V gene has CDR1 SEHNR and CDR2 FQNEAQ (reference sequence). The V and J ends lost 1 base and 5 bases, in that order; junction bases with no gene match: 8. The CDR3 sequence is CASSLGASGGSGDTQYF. The DNA of the CDR3 is TGTGCCAGCAGCTTAGGGGCTAGCGGGGGGTCAGGAGATACGCAGTATTTT.

The J gene is TRBJ1-5, the V gene TRBV6-5; 7 bases fit TRBD1. The V gene's germline CDR1 is MNHEY and CDR2 SVGAGI. V shed 5 bases, J shed 9 bases, and the junction held 7 bases outside the gene matches. This CDR3 is built from 13 residues. The CDR3 bases are TGTGCCAGCAGTGACAGACAGGGTCCGCCCCAGCATTTT. Translated: CASSDRQGPPQHF.

Only one count was recorded for this clone. This rearrangement joins TRBV5-1 to TRBJ2-7, with TRBD2 identical over 12 bases. V lost 5 bases to trimming and J lost 4 bases; unmatched junction nucleotides: 4. CDR3 length equals 14 residues. Germline loops: CDR1 SGHRS, CDR2 YFSETQ. The CDR3 loop reads CASSTGLAGYEQYF. For the CDR3, the DNA is TGCGCCAGCAGTACGGGACTAGCGGGTTACGAGCAGTACTTC.

J is TRBJ2-7 and V is TRBV7-9, with 8 nucleotides matching TRBD2. This CDR3 region has 14 residues. Germline V lookup: CDR1 SEHNR, CDR2 FQNEAQ (reference sequence). The V gene end was trimmed by 5 bases and the J gene end by 2 bases; junction bases not matched to a gene: 5. The CDR3 sequence is CASSPAGETYEQYF. CDR3 sequence (DNA): TGTGCCAGCAGCCCAGCGGGGGAGACCTACGAGCAGTACTTC.